What follows are 8 T cell receptor beta chains derived from one specimen sequenced in a study of OX40 agonist ivuxolimab in advanced cancers. Repertoires were generated with immunoSEQ multiplex PCR, while TCRdb's copy carries only in-frame clones and drops some. The table records roughly 64,000 clones, roughly 81% of them present only once. Sequenced here: CD4+ or CD8+ T cells sorted from blood, sampled in a trial of the OX40 agonist ivuxolimab. The source is an adult with an advanced solid tumor such as melanoma, head and neck, liver or kidney cancer.

The chain joins TRBV11-2 to TRBJ2-7; 7 nucleotides align to TRBD1. V shed 3 bases, J shed 2 bases, and the junction held 10 bases outside the gene matches. This CDR3 has 16 amino acids. CDR1 is SGHAT, CDR2 FQNNGV, per germline. CDR3 in amino acids: CASSFQTGTVTYEQYF. Written as DNA, the CDR3 is TGTGCCAGCAGCTTTCAAACCGGGACAGTTACCTACGAGCAGTACTTC.

This chain uses TRBV10-3 with TRBJ1-1; 9 bases line up with TRBD1. The germline CDR1 and CDR2 sequences are ENHRY and SYGVKD. V lost 7 bases and J lost 4; bases outside the gene matches: 7. This CDR3 comprises 14 residues. The CDR3, as DNA: TGTGCCATCAATACACAGGGGGCGGGCACTGAAGCTTTCTTT. It codes for CAINTQGAGTEAFF.

This sequence joins TRBV10-2 and TRBJ2-5; D possibly corresponds to TRBD2 (5 bases). The J call may be incorrect, as the DNA end agrees better with TRBJ2-7. Germline V CDR1 and CDR2: WSHSY, SAAADI. The CDR3 loop spans 14 amino acids. The CDR3 nucleotides read TGCGCCAGCAGTGGGCCGGGAACAAACTACGAGCAGTACTTC. This encodes CASSGPGTNYEQYF.

This clone was recorded many times. The chain carries TRBV29-1 and TRBJ2-7; a possible D gene is TRBD2 (5 bases). Germline-derived CDR1 and CDR2 are SQVTM and ANQGSEA. The CDR3 spans 13 residues. Trimming shortened V by 7 bases and J by 2 bases, and 15 bases separated the two germline ends. Written as DNA, the CDR3 is TGCAGCGGCCTCGACGACTACACCTACGAGCAGTACTTC. It codes for CSGLDDYTYEQYF.

The chain has TRBV5-6 and TRBJ1-2; TRBD1 matches at 8 bases. Germline V gene data show CDR1 as SGHDT and CDR2 as YYEEEE. CDR3 length: 15 residues. With 4 bases clipped from V and 0 bases from J, the junction kept 5 bases outside the gene matches. CDR3 loop: CASSTTGGTNYGYTF. CDR3 DNA: TGTGCCAGCAGCACTACAGGGGGGACTAACTATGGCTACACCTTC.

The CDR3 region is CASSVSRGTNYGYTF. CDR3 in DNA: TGTGCCAGCAGCGTATCAAGGGGGACTAACTATGGCTACACCTTC. The V gene is TRBV9, the J gene TRBJ1-2, with D tentatively TRBD1 (6 bases). The CDR3 is 15 amino acids. In germline, CDR1 is SGDLS, CDR2 YYNGEE. Deletions cut 1 base from V and 0 bases from J, with 10 bases between.

The genes are TRBV25-1 and TRBJ1-1; no firm D call. The V gene's germline CDR1 is MGHDK and CDR2 SYGVNS. The CDR3 is made up of 14 amino acids. V dropped 2 bases and J dropped 1 base, with 8 bases sitting between them. The CDR3 reads CASSERLPNTEAFF. In nucleotides, the CDR3 is TGTGCCAGCAGTGAAAGGCTGCCGAACACTGAAGCTTTCTTT.

The chain employs TRBV11-3 and TRBJ2-7; TRBD1 matches at 7 bases. Per germline, CDR1 SGHNT and CDR2 YENEEA. Unmatched junction bases numbered 4, after V lost 5 bases and J lost 0 bases. The CDR3 spans 14 residues. CDR3: CASSLRDSSYEQYF. Written as DNA, the CDR3 is TGTGCCAGCAGCCTCCGGGACAGCTCCTACGAGCAGTACTTC. Drawing the rest from reference TRBV11-3 and TRBJ2-7, the complete variable domain is EAGVVQSPRYKIIEKKQPVAFWCNPISGHNTLYWYLQNLGQGPELLIRYENEEAVDDSQLPKDRFSAERLKGVDSTLKIQPAELGDSAVYLCASSLRDSSYEQYFGPGTRLTVT.